These T cell receptor beta chains were read from a single sample in a study of blood T cell repertoires in COVID-19. Profiled with immunoSEQ multiplex PCR; TCRdb holds only in-frame clones, not every one. This sample yields nearly 250,000 clones, of which around 88% are seen a single time; approximately 2% belongs to the top ten. Specimen: PBMCs or T cells enriched from blood (not recorded which). These receptors all stem from a woman in her forties or fifties who had recovered from COVID-19. Both conserved end residues are trimmed from each CDR3.

J gene: TRBJ1-3
V gene: TRBV7-2
CDR3 protein: ASSLEGGAPSGNTIY

J gene: TRBJ1-2
V gene: TRBV19
CDR3 protein: ASSSLRDSYGYT

J gene: TRBJ1-4
V gene: TRBV18
CDR3 protein: ASSPDRVEKLF

J gene: TRBJ1-1
V gene: TRBV19
CDR3 protein: ASSSGTAWSGTEAF

J gene: TRBJ2-2
V gene: TRBV11-2
CDR3 protein: ASSLERRRELF

J gene: TRBJ1-1
V gene: TRBV5-1
CDR3 protein: ASSLRVNTEAF

J gene: TRBJ1-1
V gene: TRBV10-1
CDR3 protein: ASSSTGGKTEAF

J gene: TRBJ2-7
V gene: TRBV7-8
CDR3 protein: ASSLYQGTYEQY

J gene: TRBJ1-2
V gene: TRBV28
CDR3 protein: ASSLSGQGGGYT

J gene: TRBJ1-5
V gene: TRBV27
CDR3 protein: ASSLGSGGNQPQH

J gene: TRBJ1-1
V gene: TRBV7-2
CDR3 protein: ASSAGQGFMNTEAF

J gene: TRBJ1-1
V gene: TRBV25-1
CDR3 protein: ASSELDPGSEAF

J gene: TRBJ1-1
V gene: TRBV19
CDR3 protein: ATTGIPRGTEAF

J gene: TRBJ1-3
V gene: TRBV5-1
CDR3 protein: ASSLGGLSGNTIY

J gene: TRBJ1-5
V gene: TRBV28
CDR3 protein: ASSLWGGYLGPQTGQPQH

J gene: TRBJ1-5
V gene: TRBV18
CDR3 protein: ASSPPGGPDQPQH

J gene: TRBJ1-2
V gene: TRBV19
CDR3 protein: ASSSPGRGNYGYT

J gene: TRBJ1-1
V gene: TRBV11-2
CDR3 protein: ASSFAGNTEAF

J gene: TRBJ2-5
V gene: TRBV5-3
CDR3 protein: ARSLAPETQY

J gene: TRBJ2-2
V gene: TRBV29-1
CDR3 protein: SVQGSIGELF

J gene: TRBJ2-6
V gene: TRBV6-1
CDR3 protein: ASSEHMYNSGANVLT

J gene: TRBJ2-6
V gene: TRBV11-3
CDR3 protein: ASSSGSGANVLT

J gene: TRBJ1-3
V gene: TRBV7-2
CDR3 protein: ASSLARDRVRNTIY

J gene: TRBJ2-7
V gene: TRBV6-2/TRBV6-3
CDR3 protein: ASSYSGPTYEQY

J gene: TRBJ1-4
V gene: TRBV9
CDR3 protein: ASSVTGLNEKLF

J gene: TRBJ2-3
V gene: TRBV15
CDR3 protein: ATSRDRTAYTDTQY

J gene: TRBJ1-2
V gene: TRBV3-1/TRBV3-2
CDR3 protein: ASNTRAGVTYGYT

J gene: TRBJ1-5
V gene: TRBV19
CDR3 protein: ASSMGTGAQGQPQH

J gene: TRBJ1-3
V gene: TRBV29-1
CDR3 protein: SVYLAGQPSSGNTIY

J gene: TRBJ2-3
V gene: TRBV9
CDR3 protein: ASSVTGSADTQY

J gene: TRBJ1-2
V gene: TRBV4-3
CDR3 protein: ASSQTTNNSPNYGYT

J gene: TRBJ1-2
V gene: TRBV5-1
CDR3 protein: ASSLDGSVDRGNYGYT

J gene: TRBJ1-1
V gene: TRBV21-1
CDR3 protein: ASSKVGRRGDTEAF

J gene: TRBJ2-1
V gene: TRBV9
CDR3 protein: ASSVDGSLEEYNEQF

J gene: TRBJ2-3
V gene: TRBV19
CDR3 protein: ASMWSGRGTDTQY

J gene: TRBJ2-7
V gene: TRBV7-9
CDR3 protein: ASSRSGYGDEQY

J gene: TRBJ2-1
V gene: TRBV11-2
CDR3 protein: ASSSAGTSFNEQF

J gene: TRBJ2-1
V gene: TRBV19
CDR3 protein: ASSIDGAGGTYNEQF

J gene: TRBJ1-6
V gene: TRBV9
CDR3 protein: ASSPGHRGKSNSPLH

J gene: TRBJ2-1
V gene: TRBV7-2
CDR3 protein: ASSLGGGQNEQF

J gene: TRBJ1-6
V gene: TRBV19
CDR3 protein: ATWDRNNSPLH

J gene: TRBJ2-7
V gene: TRBV4-2
CDR3 protein: ASSQEDRSTGEQY

J gene: TRBJ2-7
V gene: TRBV4-3
CDR3 protein: ASSQVAGQGFYEQY

J gene: TRBJ2-5
V gene: TRBV9
CDR3 protein: ASSVMGLAGGMETQY

J gene: TRBJ1-5
V gene: TRBV5-4
CDR3 protein: ASSSPTGGPNQPQH

J gene: TRBJ1-1
V gene: TRBV7-9
CDR3 protein: ASSYGQATEAF

J gene: TRBJ1-1
V gene: TRBV15
CDR3 protein: ATSRPRTGADTEAF

J gene: TRBJ1-6
V gene: TRBV6-2/TRBV6-3
CDR3 protein: ASSYSTGRSPLH

J gene: TRBJ1-2
V gene: TRBV30
CDR3 protein: AWSVHSPNGYT

J gene: TRBJ2-1
V gene: TRBV14
CDR3 protein: ASSPRDSTNNEQF

J gene: TRBJ1-5
V gene: TRBV30
CDR3 protein: ASGQGINQPQH

J gene: TRBJ2-2
V gene: TRBV7-9
CDR3 protein: ASSFLEGRGAWNTGELF

J gene: TRBJ2-7
V gene: TRBV2
CDR3 protein: ASSEERRSSYEQY

J gene: TRBJ2-1
V gene: TRBV18
CDR3 protein: ASSPPGLAANEQF

J gene: TRBJ1-6
V gene: TRBV12-5
CDR3 protein: ASGFYDYSPLH